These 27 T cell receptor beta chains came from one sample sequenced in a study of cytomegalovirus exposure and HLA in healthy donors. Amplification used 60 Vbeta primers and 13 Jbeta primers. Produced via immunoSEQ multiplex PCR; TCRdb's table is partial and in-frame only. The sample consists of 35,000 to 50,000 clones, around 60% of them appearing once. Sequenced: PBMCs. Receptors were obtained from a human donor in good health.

The CDR3 region is CASSLGTGTGWTGEQFF. The CDR3 DNA sequence: TGTGCCAGCAGCCTAGGAACGGGGACAGGGTGGACAGGTGAGCAGTTCTTC. V is TRBV4-2 and J is TRBJ2-1, with 9 bases fitting TRBD1. Germline CDR1 reads LGHNA; CDR2 reads YNFKEQ. V lost 4 bases, J lost 9 bases, and 16 bases stayed unmatched. This CDR3 has 17 amino acids.

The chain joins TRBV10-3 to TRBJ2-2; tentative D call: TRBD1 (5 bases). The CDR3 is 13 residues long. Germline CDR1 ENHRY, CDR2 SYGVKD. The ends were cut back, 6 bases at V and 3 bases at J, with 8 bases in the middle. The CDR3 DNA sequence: TGTGCCATCAGGACAGAAGACACCGGGGAGCTGTTTTTT. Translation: CAIRTEDTGELFF.

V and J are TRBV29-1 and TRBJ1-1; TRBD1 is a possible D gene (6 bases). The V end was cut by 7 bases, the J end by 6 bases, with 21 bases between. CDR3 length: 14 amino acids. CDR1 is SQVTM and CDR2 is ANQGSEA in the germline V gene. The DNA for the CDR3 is TGCAGCGGACCTACAGGGTTCGCCGGCGCTGAAGCTTTCTTT. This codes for CSGPTGFAGAEAFF.

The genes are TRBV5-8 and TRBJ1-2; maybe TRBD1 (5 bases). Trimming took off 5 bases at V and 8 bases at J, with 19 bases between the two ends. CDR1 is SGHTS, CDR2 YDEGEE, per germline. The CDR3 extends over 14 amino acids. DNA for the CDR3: TGTGCCAGCAGTCAGACAGCAGCATATGGCGGCTACACCTTC. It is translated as CASSQTAAYGGYTF.

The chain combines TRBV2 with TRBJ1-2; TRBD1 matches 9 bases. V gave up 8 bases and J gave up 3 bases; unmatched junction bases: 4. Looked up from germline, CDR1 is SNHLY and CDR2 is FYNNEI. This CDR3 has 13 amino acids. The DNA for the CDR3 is TGTGCCAGCCACCGGGACAGGGACTATGGCTACACCTTC. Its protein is CASHRDRDYGYTF. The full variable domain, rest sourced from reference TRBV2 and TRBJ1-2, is EPEVTQTPSHQVTQMGQEVILRCVPISNHLYFYWYRQILGQKVEFLVSFYNNEISEKSEIFDDQFSVERPDGSNFTLKIRSTKLEDSAMYFCASHRDRDYGYTFGSGTRLTVV.

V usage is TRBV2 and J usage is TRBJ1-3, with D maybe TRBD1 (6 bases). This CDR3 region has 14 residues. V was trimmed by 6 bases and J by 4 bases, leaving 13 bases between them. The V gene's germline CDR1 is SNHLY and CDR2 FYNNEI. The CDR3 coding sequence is TGTGCCAGCAGCGAACAGGGTGGCGGAAACACCATATATTTT. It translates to CASSEQGGGNTIYF.

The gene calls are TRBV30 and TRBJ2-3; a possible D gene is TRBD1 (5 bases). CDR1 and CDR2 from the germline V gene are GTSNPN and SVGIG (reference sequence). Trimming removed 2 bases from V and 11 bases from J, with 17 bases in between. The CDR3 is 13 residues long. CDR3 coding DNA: TGTGCCTGGAGTCTCCGATGGGGCAGTTGGCAGTATTTT. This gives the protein CAWSLRWGSWQYF.

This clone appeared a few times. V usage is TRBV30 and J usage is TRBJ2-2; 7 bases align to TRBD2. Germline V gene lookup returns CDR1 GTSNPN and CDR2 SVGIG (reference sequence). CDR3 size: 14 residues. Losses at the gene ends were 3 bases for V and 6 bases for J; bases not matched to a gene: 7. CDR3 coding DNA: TGTGCCTGGAGATCGGGGGGTCATTCCGGGGAGCTGTTTTTT. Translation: CAWRSGGHSGELFF.

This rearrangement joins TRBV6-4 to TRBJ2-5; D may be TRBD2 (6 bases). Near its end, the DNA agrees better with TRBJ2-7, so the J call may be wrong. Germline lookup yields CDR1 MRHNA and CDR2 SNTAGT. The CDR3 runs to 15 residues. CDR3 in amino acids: CASSGRRAGDYEQYF. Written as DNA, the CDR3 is TGTGCCAGCAGTGGGAGGAGGGCCGGGGACTACGAGCAGTACTTC.

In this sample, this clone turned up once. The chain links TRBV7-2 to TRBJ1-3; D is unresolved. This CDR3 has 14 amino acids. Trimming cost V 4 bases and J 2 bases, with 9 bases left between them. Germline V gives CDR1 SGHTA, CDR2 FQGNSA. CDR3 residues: CASSSGIPGNTIYF. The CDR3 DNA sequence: TGTGCCAGCAGCTCGGGAATTCCTGGAAACACCATATATTTT.

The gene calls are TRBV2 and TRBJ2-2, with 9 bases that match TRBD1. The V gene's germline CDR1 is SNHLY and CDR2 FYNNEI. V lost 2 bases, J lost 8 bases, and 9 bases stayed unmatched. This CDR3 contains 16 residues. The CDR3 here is CASSEFGTGQPGELFF. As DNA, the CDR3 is TGTGCCAGCAGTGAATTCGGGACAGGGCAACCGGGGGAGCTGTTTTTT. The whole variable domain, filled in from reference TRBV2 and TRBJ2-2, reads EPEVTQTPSHQVTQMGQEVILRCVPISNHLYFYWYRQILGQKVEFLVSFYNNEISEKSEIFDDQFSVERPDGSNFTLKIRSTKLEDSAMYFCASSEFGTGQPGELFFGEGSRLTVL.

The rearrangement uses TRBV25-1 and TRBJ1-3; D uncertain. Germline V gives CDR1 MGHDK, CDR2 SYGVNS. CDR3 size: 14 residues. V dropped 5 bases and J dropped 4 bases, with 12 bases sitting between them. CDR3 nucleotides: TGTGCCAGCAGTCAAGGGAGCTTCGGAAACACCATATATTTT. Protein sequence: CASSQGSFGNTIYF. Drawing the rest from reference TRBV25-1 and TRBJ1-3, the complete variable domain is EADIYQTPRYLVIGTGKKITLECSQTMGHDKMYWYQQDPGMELHLIHYSYGVNSTEKGDLSSESTVSRIRTEHFPLTLESARPSHTSQYLCASSQGSFGNTIYFGEGSWLTVV.

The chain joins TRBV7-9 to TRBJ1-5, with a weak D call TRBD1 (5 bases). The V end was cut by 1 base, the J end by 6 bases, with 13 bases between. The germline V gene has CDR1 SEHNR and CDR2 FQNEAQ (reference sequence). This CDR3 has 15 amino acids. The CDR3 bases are TGTGCCAGCAGCTTAGGCCAGGGAAGGATTCAGCCCCAGCATTTT. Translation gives CASSLGQGRIQPQHF. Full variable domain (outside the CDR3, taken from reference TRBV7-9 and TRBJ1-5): DTGVSQNPRHKITKRGQNVTFRCDPISEHNRLYWYRQTLGQGPEFLTYFQNEAQLEKSRLLSDRFSAERPKGSFSTLEIQRTEQGDSAMYLCASSLGQGRIQPQHFGDGTRLSIL.

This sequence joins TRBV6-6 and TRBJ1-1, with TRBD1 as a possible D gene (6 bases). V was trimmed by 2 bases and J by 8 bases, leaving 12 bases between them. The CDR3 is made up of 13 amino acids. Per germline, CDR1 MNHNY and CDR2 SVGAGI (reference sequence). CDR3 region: CASSYPTGPEAFF. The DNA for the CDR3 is TGTGCCAGCAGTTACCCGACAGGACCCGAAGCTTTCTTT.

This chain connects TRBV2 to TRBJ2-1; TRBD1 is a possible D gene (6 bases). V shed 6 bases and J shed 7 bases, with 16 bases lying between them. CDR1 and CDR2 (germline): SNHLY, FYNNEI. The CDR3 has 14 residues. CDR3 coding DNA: TGTGCCAGCAGATTAAGACAACAGGGAAATGAGCAGTTCTTC. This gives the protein CASRLRQQGNEQFF.

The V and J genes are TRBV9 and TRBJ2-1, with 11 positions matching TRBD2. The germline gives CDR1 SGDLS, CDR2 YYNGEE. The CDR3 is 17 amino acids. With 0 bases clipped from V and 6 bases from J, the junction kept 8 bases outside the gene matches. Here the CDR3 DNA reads TGTGCCAGCAGCGTAGTTAGCGGGGGGGCCCGGAGCAATGAGCAGTTCTTC. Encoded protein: CASSVVSGGARSNEQFF.

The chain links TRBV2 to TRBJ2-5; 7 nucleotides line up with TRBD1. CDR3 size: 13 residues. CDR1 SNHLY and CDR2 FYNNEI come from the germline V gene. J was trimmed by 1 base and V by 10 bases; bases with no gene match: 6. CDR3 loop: CATVGTVQETQYF. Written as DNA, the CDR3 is TGTGCCACAGTCGGGACAGTCCAAGAGACCCAGTACTTC. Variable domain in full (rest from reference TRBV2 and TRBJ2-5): EPEVTQTPSHQVTQMGQEVILRCVPISNHLYFYWYRQILGQKVEFLVSFYNNEISEKSEIFDDQFSVERPDGSNFTLKIRSTKLEDSAMYFCATVGTVQETQYFGPGTRLLVL.

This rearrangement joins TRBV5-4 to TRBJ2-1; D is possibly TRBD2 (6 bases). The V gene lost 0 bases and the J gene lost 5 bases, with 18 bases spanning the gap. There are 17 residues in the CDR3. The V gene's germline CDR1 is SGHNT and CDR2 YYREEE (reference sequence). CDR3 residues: CASSLARLVSIHNEQFF. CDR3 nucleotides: TGTGCCAGCAGCTTGGCCCGACTAGTATCGATCCACAATGAGCAGTTCTTC.

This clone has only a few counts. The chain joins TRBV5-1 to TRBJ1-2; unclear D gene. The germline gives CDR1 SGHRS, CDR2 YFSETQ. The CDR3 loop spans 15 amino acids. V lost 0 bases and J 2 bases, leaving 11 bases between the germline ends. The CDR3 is CASSLVIQANYGYTF. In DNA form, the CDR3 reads TGCGCCAGCAGCTTGGTTATTCAGGCCAACTATGGCTACACCTTC. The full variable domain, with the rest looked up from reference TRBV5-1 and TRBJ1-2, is KAGVTQTPRYLIKTRGQQVTLSCSPISGHRSVSWYQQTPGQGLQFLFEYFSETQRNKGNFPGRFSGRQFSNSRSEMNVSTLELGDSALYLCASSLVIQANYGYTFGSGTRLTVV.

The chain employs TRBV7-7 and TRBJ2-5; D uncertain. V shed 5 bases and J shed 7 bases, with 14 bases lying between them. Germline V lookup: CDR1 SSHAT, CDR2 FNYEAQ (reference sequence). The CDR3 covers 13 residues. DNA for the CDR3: TGTGCCAGCAGCCCCACCTCGGTTGGGACCCAGTACTTC. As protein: CASSPTSVGTQYF.

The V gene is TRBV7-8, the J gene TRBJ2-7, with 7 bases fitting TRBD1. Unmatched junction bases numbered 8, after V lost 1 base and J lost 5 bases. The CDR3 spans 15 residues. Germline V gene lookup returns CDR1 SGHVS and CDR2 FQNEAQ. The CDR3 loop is CASSLVARGSNEQYF. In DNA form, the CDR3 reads TGTGCCAGCAGCTTAGTCGCCAGGGGGAGTAACGAGCAGTACTTC.

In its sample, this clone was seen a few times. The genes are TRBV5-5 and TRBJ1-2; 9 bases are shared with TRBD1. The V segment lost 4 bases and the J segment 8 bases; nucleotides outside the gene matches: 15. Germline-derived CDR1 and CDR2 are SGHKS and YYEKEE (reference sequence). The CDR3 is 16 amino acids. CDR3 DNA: TGTGCCAGCAGCACAGGGGGCGCCGGCGTCTCGGGCGGCTACACCTTC. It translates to CASSTGGAGVSGGYTF.

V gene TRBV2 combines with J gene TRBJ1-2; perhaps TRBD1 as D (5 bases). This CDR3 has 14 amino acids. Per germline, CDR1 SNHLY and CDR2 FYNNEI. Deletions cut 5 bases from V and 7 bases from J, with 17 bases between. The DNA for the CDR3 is TGTGCCAGCAGTCCCTCAGGAGGGGTGAGTGGCTACACCTTC. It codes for CASSPSGGVSGYTF.

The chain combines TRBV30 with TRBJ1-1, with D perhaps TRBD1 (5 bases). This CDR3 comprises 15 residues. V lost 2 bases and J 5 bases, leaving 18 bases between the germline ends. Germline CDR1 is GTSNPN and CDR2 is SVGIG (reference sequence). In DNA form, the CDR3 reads TGTGCCTGGAGTCATTTGGTCGGTGCAGGGACTGAAGCTTTCTTT. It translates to CAWSHLVGAGTEAFF.

The CDR3 here is CSVSGTDSYNEQFF. CDR3 DNA sequence: TGCAGCGTCTCCGGGACAGACTCCTACAATGAGCAGTTCTTC. The rearrangement joins TRBV29-1 to TRBJ2-1; TRBD1 matches at 7 bases. Per the germline V gene, CDR1 is SQVTM and CDR2 is ANQGSEA. Unmatched junction bases numbered 5, after V lost 6 bases and J lost 0 bases. This CDR3 contains 14 residues.

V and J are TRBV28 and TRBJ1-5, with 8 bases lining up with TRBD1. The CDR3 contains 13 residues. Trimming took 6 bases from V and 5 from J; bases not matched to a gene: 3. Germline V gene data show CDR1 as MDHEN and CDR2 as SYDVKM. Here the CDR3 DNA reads TGTGCCAGCAGCCAGGGGGCCTATCAGCCCCAGCATTTT. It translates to CASSQGAYQPQHF.

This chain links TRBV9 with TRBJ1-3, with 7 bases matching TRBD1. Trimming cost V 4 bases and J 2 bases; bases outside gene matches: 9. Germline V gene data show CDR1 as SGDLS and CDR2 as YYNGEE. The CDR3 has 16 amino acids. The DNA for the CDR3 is TGTGCCAGCAGCATAAGGATCCAGGGGGCTGGAAACACCATATATTTT. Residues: CASSIRIQGAGNTIYF.